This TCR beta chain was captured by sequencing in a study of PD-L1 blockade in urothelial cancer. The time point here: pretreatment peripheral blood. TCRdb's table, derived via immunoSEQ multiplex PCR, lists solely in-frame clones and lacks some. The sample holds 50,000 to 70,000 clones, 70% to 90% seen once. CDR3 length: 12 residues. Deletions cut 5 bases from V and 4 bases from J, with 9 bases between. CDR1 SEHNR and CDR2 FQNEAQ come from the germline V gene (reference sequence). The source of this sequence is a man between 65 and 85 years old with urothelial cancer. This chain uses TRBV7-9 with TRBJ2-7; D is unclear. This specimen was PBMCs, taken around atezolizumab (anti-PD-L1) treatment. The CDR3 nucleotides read TGTGCCAGCAGCCCCGACGGGTACGAGCAGTACTTC. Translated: CASSPDGYEQYF.